The clone carrying this T cell receptor beta chain was found many times. Its antigen is currently unknown. CDR1 is SGHRS, CDR2 YFSETQ, per germline. CDR3 length: 14 amino acids. Trimming removed 0 bases from V and 2 bases from J, with 9 bases in between. The sample comes from a study of T cells in Graves' hyperthyroidism and ophthalmopathy. At the level of the study: At initial diagnosis, before any treatment had begun, peripheral blood was obtained.

The patients, who ranged from 18 to 65 in age, presented with newly diagnosed hyperthyroidism lasting under 2 months. Study-level findings and limits: Peripheral blood also featured most of the thyroid clonotypes expanded above 0.001.

The investigators amplified TCR beta CDR3 regions from RNA transcripts. The primer set for the first-round RT-PCR of the TCR CDR3 was HTBI. TCRdb fed the multiplex PCR reads into MiXCR, producing one record per CDR3 protein. Here the sample spans a few hundred thousand distinct CDR3 sequences, about a sixth being singletons. The sequence was obtained from a woman younger than 35 with Graves' hyperthyroidism. The gene calls are TRBV5-1 and TRBJ2-7; TRBD1 is a possible D gene (5 bases). Sequencing was performed on blood. The CDR3 DNA reads as TGCGCCAGCAGCTTGGACAGGCCTACCTACGAGCAGTACTTC. Encoded protein: CASSLDRPTYEQYF.